Below, 16 T cell receptor beta chains from the same sample are listed, as sequenced in a study of T cells in tumors after PD-1 blockade. TCRdb keeps only in-frame clones here, not all; method: immunoSEQ multiplex PCR. The sample includes about 33,000 clones, just under 80% of them seen just once. The source material was PBMCs, sampled before anti-PD-1 treatment. The source of these receptors is a human donor with basal cell carcinoma.

The V call is TRBV10-3, the J call TRBJ2-5; possible D gene TRBD2, 5 bases. V dropped 2 bases and J dropped 7 bases, with 14 bases sitting between them. CDR3 length equals 14 residues. Germline V lookup: CDR1 ENHRY, CDR2 SYGVKD. CDR3 protein: CAISEPRARGTQYF. Written as DNA, the CDR3 is TGTGCCATCAGTGAGCCTAGGGCCCGGGGGACCCAGTACTTC.

V is TRBV30 and J is TRBJ2-7; the D call may be TRBD1 or TRBD2 (5 bases each). The CDR3 is 12 amino acids. Trimming removed 2 bases from V and 4 bases from J, with 9 bases in between. Germline-derived CDR1 and CDR2 are GTSNPN and SVGIG (reference sequence). The CDR3 loop is CAWSWGPYEQYF. The CDR3 bases are TGTGCCTGGAGTTGGGGACCTTACGAGCAGTACTTC.

The chain joins TRBV6-2 or TRBV6-3 to TRBJ2-7, with TRBD2 identical over 10 bases. V trimming: 2 bases; J trimming: 4 bases; junction bases outside the gene matches: 8. This CDR3 is built from 16 residues. Germline V gene lookup returns CDR1 MNHEY and CDR2 SVGEGT. The CDR3 spells CASSYASGGVNYEQYF. CDR3 bases: TGTGCCAGCAGTTACGCTAGCGGGGGCGTGAATTACGAGCAGTACTTC.

The V gene is TRBV7-2, the J gene TRBJ1-5, with D perhaps matching TRBD1 (5 bases). CDR1 is SGHTA and CDR2 is FQGNSA in the germline V gene. V was clipped by 1 base and J by 9 bases, with 19 bases between them. This CDR3 region has 16 residues. CDR3: CASSLGGTPIDRPQHF. The CDR3 nucleotides read TGTGCCAGCAGCTTAGGGGGGACTCCGATCGATCGGCCCCAGCATTTT.

The chain employs TRBV5-5 and TRBJ2-6; perhaps TRBD2 as D (5 bases). Germline values: CDR1 SGHKS, CDR2 YYEKEE (reference sequence). V lost 0 bases to trimming and J lost 4 bases, with 14 bases between them. The CDR3 extends over 17 amino acids. The DNA for the CDR3 is TGTGCCAGCAGCTTGGGAGGGTCCGTGGCCGGGGCCAACGTCCTGACTTTC. Translated, it gives CASSLGGSVAGANVLTF.

The V call is TRBV4-1, the J call TRBJ1-6; D not certain. Deletions cut 2 bases from V and 8 bases from J, with 10 bases between. This CDR3 has 14 amino acids. Germline CDR1 MGHRA, CDR2 YSYEKL. Written as DNA, the CDR3 is TGCGCCAGCAGCCAACTGGGTAACCATTCACCCCTCCACTTT. Translation gives CASSQLGNHSPLHF.

The V and J genes are TRBV4-1 and TRBJ2-7; weak D call: TRBD2 (5 bases). The CDR3 extends over 17 amino acids. V was shortened by 2 bases and J by 4 bases, with 21 bases between the two germline ends. From germline, CDR1 is MGHRA and CDR2 YSYEKL. The CDR3 DNA follows: TGCGCCAGCAGCCAAAGCTTGAAGTCGGACTTGGTTTACGAGCAGTACTTC. Translating it yields CASSQSLKSDLVYEQYF.

The chain recombines TRBV4-3 with TRBJ1-1; D ambiguous. This CDR3 is built from 17 residues. V dropped 2 bases and J dropped 5 bases, with 21 bases sitting between them. Germline loops: CDR1 LGHNA, CDR2 YSLEER. The CDR3 is CASSQKGSSIVGTEAFF. In nucleotides, the CDR3 is TGCGCCAGCAGCCAAAAGGGTTCCTCGATTGTCGGGACTGAAGCTTTCTTT.

V and J are TRBV19 and TRBJ1-2; TRBD1 matches at 7 bases. V lost 6 bases to trimming and J lost 7 bases; unmatched junction nucleotides: 17. Germline lookup yields CDR1 LNHDA and CDR2 SQIVND (reference sequence). The CDR3 consists of 16 residues. The CDR3 nucleotides read TGTGCCAGTAGCCCCGAAAGGGGGCGGGGGGGAAGTGGCTACACCTTC. It specifies CASSPERGRGGSGYTF. Full variable domain (rest looked up from reference TRBV19 and TRBJ1-2): DGGITQSPKYLFRKEGQNVTLSCEQNLNHDAMYWYRQDPGQGLRLIYYSQIVNDFQKGDIAEGYSVSREKKESFPLTVTSAQKNPTAFYLCASSPERGRGGSGYTFGSGTRLTVV.

The chain combines TRBV5-1 with TRBJ2-1, with 13 bases fitting TRBD2. With 2 bases clipped from V and 6 bases from J, the junction kept 5 bases outside the gene matches. Per the germline V gene, CDR1 is SGHRS and CDR2 is YFSETQ. This CDR3 is built from 16 residues. The DNA for the CDR3 is TGCGCCAGCAGCTTCACTAGCGGGGGGGAGTTCAATGAGCAGTTCTTC. Translating it yields CASSFTSGGEFNEQFF.

V usage is TRBV19 and J usage is TRBJ2-7; D is possibly TRBD1 (6 bases). The ends were cut back, 5 bases at V and 2 bases at J, with 10 bases in the middle. Germline V gene lookup returns CDR1 LNHDA and CDR2 SQIVND (reference sequence). The CDR3 has 13 residues. The CDR3: CASSVTGTYEQYF. Written as DNA, the CDR3 is TGTGCCAGTAGTGTTACAGGGACCTACGAGCAGTACTTC.

The chain joins TRBV24-1 to TRBJ2-1, with TRBD2 matching over 14 bases. The CDR3 has 17 amino acids. CDR1 KGHDR and CDR2 SFDVKD come from the germline V gene. Trimming removed 0 bases from V and 4 bases from J; junction bases left unmatched: 1. The CDR3 sequence is CATSDLGTSGGYNEQFF. DNA for the CDR3: TGTGCCACCAGTGATTTGGGGACTAGCGGGGGTTACAATGAGCAGTTCTTC.

The J gene is TRBJ2-3, the V gene TRBV7-8, with D uncertain. Germline V gene lookup returns CDR1 SGHVS and CDR2 FQNEAQ. V dropped 7 bases and J dropped 6 bases, with 11 bases sitting between them. This CDR3 contains 12 residues. CDR3 nucleotide sequence: TGTGCCAGCAACCGCCTCATGGATACGCAGTATTTT. It yields the protein CASNRLMDTQYF.

The V gene is TRBV24-1, the J gene TRBJ1-2; a possible D gene is TRBD1 (6 bases). This CDR3 region has 15 residues. V shed 4 bases and J shed 9 bases, with 20 bases lying between them. The germline V gene has CDR1 KGHDR and CDR2 SFDVKD. CDR3 residues: CATSDSIQGARSYTF. CDR3 nucleotides: TGTGCCACCAGTGACTCAATACAGGGTGCACGGAGCTACACCTTC.

The chain employs TRBV6-1 and TRBJ1-2; 9 nucleotides align to TRBD1. This CDR3 is 16 amino acids long. The ends lost 2 bases at V and 4 bases at J; junction bases unmatched: 8. Germline V gene data show CDR1 as MNHNS and CDR2 as SASEGT. Here the CDR3 reads CASSERGTGFIYGYTF. For the CDR3, the DNA is TGTGCCAGCAGTGAAAGGGGGACAGGGTTTATCTATGGCTACACCTTC.

The chain combines TRBV19 with TRBJ2-1, with unresolved D. The V gene's germline CDR1 is LNHDA and CDR2 SQIVND (reference sequence). V shed 3 bases and J shed 8 bases, with 17 bases lying between them. The CDR3 extends over 15 amino acids. The CDR3 spells CASSIRVGPSDEQFF. The CDR3, as DNA: TGTGCCAGTAGTATTCGGGTTGGTCCCTCGGATGAGCAGTTCTTC.